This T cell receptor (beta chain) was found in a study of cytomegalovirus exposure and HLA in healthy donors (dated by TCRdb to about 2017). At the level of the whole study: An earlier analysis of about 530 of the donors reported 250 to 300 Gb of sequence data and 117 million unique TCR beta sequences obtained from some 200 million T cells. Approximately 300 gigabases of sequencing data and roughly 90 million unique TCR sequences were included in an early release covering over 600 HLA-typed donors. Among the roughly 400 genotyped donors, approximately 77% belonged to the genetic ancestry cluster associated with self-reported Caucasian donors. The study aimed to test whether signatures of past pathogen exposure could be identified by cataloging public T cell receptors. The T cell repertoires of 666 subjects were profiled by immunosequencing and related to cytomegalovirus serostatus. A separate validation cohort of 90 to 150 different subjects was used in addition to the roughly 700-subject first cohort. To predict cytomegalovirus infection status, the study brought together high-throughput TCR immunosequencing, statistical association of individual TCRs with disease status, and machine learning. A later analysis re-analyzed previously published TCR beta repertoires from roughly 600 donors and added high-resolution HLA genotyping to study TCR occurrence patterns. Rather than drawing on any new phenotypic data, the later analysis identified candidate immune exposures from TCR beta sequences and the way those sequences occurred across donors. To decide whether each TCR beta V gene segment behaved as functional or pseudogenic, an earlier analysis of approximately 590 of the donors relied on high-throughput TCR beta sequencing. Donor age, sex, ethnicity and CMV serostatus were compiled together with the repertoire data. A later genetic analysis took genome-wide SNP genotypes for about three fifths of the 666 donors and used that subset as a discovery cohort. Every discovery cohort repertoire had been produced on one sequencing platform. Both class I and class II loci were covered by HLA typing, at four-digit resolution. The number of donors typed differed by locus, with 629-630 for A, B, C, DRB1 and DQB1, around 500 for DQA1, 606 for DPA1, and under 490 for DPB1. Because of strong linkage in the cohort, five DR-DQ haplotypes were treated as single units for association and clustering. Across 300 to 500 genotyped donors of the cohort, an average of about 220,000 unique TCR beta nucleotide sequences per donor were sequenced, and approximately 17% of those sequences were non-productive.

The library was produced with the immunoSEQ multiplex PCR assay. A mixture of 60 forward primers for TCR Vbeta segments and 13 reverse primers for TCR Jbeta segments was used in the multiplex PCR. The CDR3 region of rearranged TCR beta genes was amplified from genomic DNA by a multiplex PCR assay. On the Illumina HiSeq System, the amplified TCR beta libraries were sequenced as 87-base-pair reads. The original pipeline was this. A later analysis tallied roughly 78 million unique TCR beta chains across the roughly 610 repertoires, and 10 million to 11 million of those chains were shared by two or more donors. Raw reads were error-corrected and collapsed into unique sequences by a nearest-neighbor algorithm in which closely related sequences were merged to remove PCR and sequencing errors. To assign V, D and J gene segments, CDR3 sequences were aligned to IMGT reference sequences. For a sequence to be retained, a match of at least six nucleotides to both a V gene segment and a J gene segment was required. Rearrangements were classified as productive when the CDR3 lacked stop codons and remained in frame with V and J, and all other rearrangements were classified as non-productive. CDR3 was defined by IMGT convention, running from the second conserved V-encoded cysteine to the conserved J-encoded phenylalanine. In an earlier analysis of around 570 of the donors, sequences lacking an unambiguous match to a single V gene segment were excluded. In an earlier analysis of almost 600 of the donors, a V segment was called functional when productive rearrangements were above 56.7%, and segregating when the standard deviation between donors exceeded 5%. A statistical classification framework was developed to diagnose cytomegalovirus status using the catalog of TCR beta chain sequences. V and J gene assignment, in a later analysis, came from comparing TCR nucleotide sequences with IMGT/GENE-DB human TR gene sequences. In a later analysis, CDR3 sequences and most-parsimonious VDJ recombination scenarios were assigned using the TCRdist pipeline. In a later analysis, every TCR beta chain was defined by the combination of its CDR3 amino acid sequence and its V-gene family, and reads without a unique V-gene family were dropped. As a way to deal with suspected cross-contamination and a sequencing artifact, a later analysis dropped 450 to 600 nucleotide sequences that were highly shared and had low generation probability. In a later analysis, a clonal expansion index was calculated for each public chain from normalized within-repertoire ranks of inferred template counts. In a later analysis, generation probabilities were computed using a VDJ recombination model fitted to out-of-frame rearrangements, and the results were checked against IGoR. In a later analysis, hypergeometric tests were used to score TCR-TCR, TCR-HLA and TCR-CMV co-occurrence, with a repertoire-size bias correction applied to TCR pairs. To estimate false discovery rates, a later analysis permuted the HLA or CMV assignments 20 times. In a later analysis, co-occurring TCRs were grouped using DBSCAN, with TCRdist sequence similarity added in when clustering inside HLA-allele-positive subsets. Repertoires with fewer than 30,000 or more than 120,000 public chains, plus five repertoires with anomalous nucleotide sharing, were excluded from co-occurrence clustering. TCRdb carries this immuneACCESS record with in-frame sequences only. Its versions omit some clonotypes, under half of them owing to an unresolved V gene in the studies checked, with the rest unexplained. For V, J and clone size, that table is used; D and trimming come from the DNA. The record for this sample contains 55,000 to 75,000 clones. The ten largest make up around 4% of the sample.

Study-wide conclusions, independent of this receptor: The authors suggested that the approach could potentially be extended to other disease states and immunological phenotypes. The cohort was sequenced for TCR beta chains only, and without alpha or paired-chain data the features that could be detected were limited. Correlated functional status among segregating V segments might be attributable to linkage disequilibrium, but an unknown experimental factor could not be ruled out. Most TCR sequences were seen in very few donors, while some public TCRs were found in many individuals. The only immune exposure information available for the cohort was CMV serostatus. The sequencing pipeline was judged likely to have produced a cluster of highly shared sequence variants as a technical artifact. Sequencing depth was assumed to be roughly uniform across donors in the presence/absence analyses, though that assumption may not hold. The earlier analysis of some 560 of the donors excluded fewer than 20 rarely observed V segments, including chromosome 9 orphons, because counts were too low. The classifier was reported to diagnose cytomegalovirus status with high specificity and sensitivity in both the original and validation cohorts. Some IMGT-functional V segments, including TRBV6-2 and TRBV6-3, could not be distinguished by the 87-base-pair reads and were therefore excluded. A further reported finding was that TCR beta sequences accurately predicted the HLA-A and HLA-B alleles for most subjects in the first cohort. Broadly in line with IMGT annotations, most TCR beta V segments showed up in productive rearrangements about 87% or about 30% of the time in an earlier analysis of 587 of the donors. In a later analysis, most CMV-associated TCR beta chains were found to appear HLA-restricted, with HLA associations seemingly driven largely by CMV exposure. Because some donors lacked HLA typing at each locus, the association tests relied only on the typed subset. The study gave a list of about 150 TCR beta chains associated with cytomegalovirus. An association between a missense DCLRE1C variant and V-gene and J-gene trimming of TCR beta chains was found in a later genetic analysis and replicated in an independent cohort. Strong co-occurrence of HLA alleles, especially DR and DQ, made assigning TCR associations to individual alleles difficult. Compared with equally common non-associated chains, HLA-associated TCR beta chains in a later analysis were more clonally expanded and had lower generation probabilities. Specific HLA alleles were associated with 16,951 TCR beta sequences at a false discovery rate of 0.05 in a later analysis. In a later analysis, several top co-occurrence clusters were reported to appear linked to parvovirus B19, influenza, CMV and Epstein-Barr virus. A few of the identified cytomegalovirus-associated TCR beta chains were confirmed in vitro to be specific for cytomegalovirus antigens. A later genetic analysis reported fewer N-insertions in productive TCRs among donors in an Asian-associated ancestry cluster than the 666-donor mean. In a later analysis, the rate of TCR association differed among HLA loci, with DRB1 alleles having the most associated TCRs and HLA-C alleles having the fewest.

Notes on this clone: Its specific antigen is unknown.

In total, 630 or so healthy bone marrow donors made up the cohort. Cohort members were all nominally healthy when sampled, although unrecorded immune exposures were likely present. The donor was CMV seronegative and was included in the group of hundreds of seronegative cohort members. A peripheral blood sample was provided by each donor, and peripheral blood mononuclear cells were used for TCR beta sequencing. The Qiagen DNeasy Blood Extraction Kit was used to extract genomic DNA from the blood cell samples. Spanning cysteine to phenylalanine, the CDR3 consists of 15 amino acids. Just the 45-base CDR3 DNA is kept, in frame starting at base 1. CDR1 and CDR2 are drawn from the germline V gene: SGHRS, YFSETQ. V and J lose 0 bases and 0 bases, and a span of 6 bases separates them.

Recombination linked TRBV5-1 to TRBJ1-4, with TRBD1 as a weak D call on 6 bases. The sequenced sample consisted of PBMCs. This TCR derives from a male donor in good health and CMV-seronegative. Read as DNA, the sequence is TGCGCCAGCAGCTTGGGGACAGCAACTAATGAAAAACTGTTTTTT. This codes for CASSLGTATNEKLFF.